The clone carrying this T cell receptor (beta chain) was observed a single time. Germline assignment: CDR1 SQVTM and CDR2 ANQGSEA. This CDR3 is built from 16 residues. Trimming pared 0 bases from V and 0 bases from J, leaving 14 bases between. In the authors' workflow: Amplification from reference gene primers served as the basis for estimated nucleated cell counts. Method: immunoSEQ multiplex PCR; TCRdb's copy keeps in-frame clones and lacks some. That table gives V, J and clone size, and the DNA gave D and trimming. The profile shows about 130,000 clones, approximately 70% of them singletons. The sample originates from a study of blood T cell repertoires in COVID-19. Overall study: Specimens from acute and convalescent COVID-19 originated in the United States, Italy and Spain.

Sequencing was done on a sample of peripheral blood. The receptor was isolated from a woman in her 70s with acute or convalescent COVID-19. The V gene is TRBV29-1, the J gene TRBJ1-1; a possible D gene is TRBD1 (6 bases). CDR3 sequence: CSVEDPTGNMNTEAFF. The CDR3 DNA follows: TGCAGCGTTGAAGATCCTACAGGGAACATGAACACTGAAGCTTTCTTT.